Below, 23 T cell receptor beta chains from the same sample are listed, as sequenced in a study of T cell repertoires in cytomegalovirus infection. In TCRdb, the reads were re-called with MiXCR into one record per CDR3 protein. The data contain 100,000 to 150,000 distinct CDR3 sequences, 25% to 35% of them singletons. No antigen has been identified for these receptors. The sample was CD8+ T cells from cultured PBMCs, taken from culture after CMV antigen stimulation. Every receptor here comes from a human donor in good health (CMV status not recorded). Some clones in this sample may be carry-over from other donors' samples.

The V call is TRBV7-9, the J call TRBJ1-1; D remains unclear. Between the trimmed V and J ends, which lost 5 bases and 5 bases, there was a span of 9 bases. Per the germline V gene, CDR1 is SEHNR and CDR2 is FQNEAQ (reference sequence). The CDR3 has 12 residues. The CDR3 loop is CASSPPATEAFF. The CDR3 nucleotides read TGTGCCAGCAGCCCCCCGGCAACTGAAGCTTTCTTT.

This clonotype appeared a few times. The gene calls are TRBV6-1 and TRBJ1-2; no reliable D call. The CDR3 spans 15 residues. Per germline, CDR1 MNHNS and CDR2 SASEGT. Trimming took 1 base from V and 2 from J, leaving 11 bases between them. CDR3 sequence reads: CASSEVEKINYGYTF. CDR3 nucleotide sequence: TGTGCCAGCAGTGAAGTGGAAAAAATAAACTATGGCTACACCTTC.

The chain has TRBV2 and TRBJ2-7; 7 nucleotides agree with TRBD1. CDR3 length: 14 residues. V shed 8 bases and J 9 bases; nucleotides not matched to a gene: 16. Germline CDR1 is SNHLY and CDR2 is FYNNEI. The CDR3 sequence: CASLRSGQADGQYF. CDR3 DNA sequence: TGTGCCAGCCTTCGATCCGGACAGGCTGATGGGCAGTACTTC.

This clonotype was seen ten or more times. The V gene is TRBV5-1, the J gene TRBJ2-1; tentative D call: TRBD2 (5 bases). The V gene's germline CDR1 is SGHRS and CDR2 YFSETQ. CDR3 length: 15 residues. The V and J ends lost 1 base and 1 base respectively, with 9 bases between them. In nucleotides, the CDR3 is TGCGCCAGCAGCTTGAAGGCGGGTTCCTACAATGAGCAGTTCTTC. It translates to CASSLKAGSYNEQFF.

A single count supports this clonotype. The J gene is TRBJ2-5, the V gene TRBV7-9; D gene unclear. Trimming stripped 3 bases from V and 5 bases from J, with 7 bases between. The CDR3 extends over 12 amino acids. CDR1 and CDR2 (germline): SEHNR, FQNEAQ (reference sequence). As DNA, the CDR3 is TGTGCCAGCAGCTTCGAGTTGGAGACCCAGTACTTC. Its protein is CASSFELETQYF.

This clonotype was observed many times. The chain combines TRBV20-1 with TRBJ1-2, with D hard to call. CDR3 length: 11 residues. Germline values: CDR1 DFQATT, CDR2 SNEGSKA (reference sequence). V shed 3 bases and J shed 7 bases, with 9 bases lying between them. In nucleotides, the CDR3 is TGCAGTGCTAGGACTACTAGTGGCTACACCTTC. Translation gives CSARTTSGYTF.

This clonotype was seen more than once but under ten times. V and J are TRBV24-1 and TRBJ2-1, with 7 bases matching TRBD1. CDR3 length: 17 amino acids. CDR1 is KGHDR and CDR2 is SFDVKD in the germline V gene. J lost 5 bases, V lost 3 bases, and 12 bases had no gene match. CDR3 sequence: CATSDVRRDRYNNEQFF. As DNA, the CDR3 is TGTGCCACCAGTGATGTACGAAGGGACAGATACAACAATGAGCAGTTCTTC.

The genes are TRBV6-6 and TRBJ2-3; weak D call: TRBD2 (5 bases). The CDR3 covers 16 residues. V was clipped by 8 bases and J by 0 bases, with 18 bases between them. CDR1 is MNHNY and CDR2 is SVGAGI in the germline V gene (reference sequence). CDR3 sequence (DNA): TGTGCCAGCGTCAATCCCGCTAGCTCAAGCACAGATACGCAGTATTTT. It yields the protein CASVNPASSSTDTQYF.

This clonotype was found many times. The rearrangement uses TRBV28 and TRBJ2-1; no definite D call. Germline V gene data show CDR1 as MDHEN and CDR2 as SYDVKM. V lost 6 bases to trimming and J lost 4 bases, with 13 bases between them. The CDR3 has 14 residues. CDR3: CASRWAGLYNEQFF. The DNA for the CDR3 is TGTGCCAGCAGATGGGCAGGATTATACAATGAGCAGTTCTTC.

The chain employs TRBV29-1 and TRBJ1-3; a weak D match, TRBD1 (5 bases). With 6 bases removed from V and 0 bases from J, the gap between germline ends came to 18 bases. Germline CDR1 reads SQVTM; CDR2 reads ANQGSEA. This CDR3 is built from 16 residues. DNA for the CDR3: TGCAGCGTCCGACTTGGGGACGGCGACTCTGGAAACACCATATATTTT. Its protein is CSVRLGDGDSGNTIYF. The complete variable domain, with remaining parts taken from reference TRBV29-1 and TRBJ1-3, reads SAVISQKPSRDICQRGTSLTIQCQVDSQVTMMFWYRQQPGQSLTLIATANQGSEATYESGFVIDKFPISRPNLTFSTLTVSNMSPEDSSIYLCSVRLGDGDSGNTIYFGEGSWLTVV.

Only a few counts were recorded for this clonotype. This chain links TRBV7-2 with TRBJ2-5; the D is unclear. Germline V gene data show CDR1 as SGHTA and CDR2 as FQGNSA. Trimming stripped 2 bases from V and 1 base from J, with 11 bases between. This CDR3 has 15 amino acids. Written as DNA, the CDR3 is TGTGCCAGCAGCTTATCAGGCGAGCCCCAAGAGACCCAGTACTTC. It translates to CASSLSGEPQETQYF.

The V call is TRBV2, the J call TRBJ1-1; TRBD1 matches 7 bases. The germline gives CDR1 SNHLY, CDR2 FYNNEI. The CDR3 is made up of 12 amino acids. V was clipped by 8 bases and J by 12 bases; unmatched bases: 12. The CDR3 DNA is TGTGCCAGCCCGGACAGGAACCGATTTACTTTCTTT. Its protein product is CASPDRNRFTFF.

The rearrangement links TRBV7-2 to TRBJ2-3; 7 bases fit TRBD2. Germline trimming cut 2 bases from V and 2 bases from J; bases unmatched to any gene: 13. The CDR3 consists of 18 residues. Germline-derived CDR1 and CDR2 are SGHTA and FQGNSA. This CDR3 is CASSLSLVGGGYTDTQYF. Written as DNA, the CDR3 is TGTGCCAGCAGCTTAAGTCTGGTCGGCGGGGGATACACAGATACGCAGTATTTT.

The chain uses TRBV5-5 and TRBJ1-5; no clear D. Per the germline V gene, CDR1 is SGHKS and CDR2 is YYEKEE (reference sequence). The CDR3 length is 18 residues. V lost 3 bases to trimming and J lost 0 bases, with 19 bases between them. CDR3 residues: CASSSDATSPDSNQPQHF. In DNA form, the CDR3 reads TGTGCCAGCAGCTCGGACGCGACAAGCCCGGATAGCAATCAGCCCCAGCATTTT.

The chain recombines TRBV12-3 or TRBV12-4 with TRBJ2-5; no definite D call. Between the trimmed V and J ends, which lost 5 bases and 5 bases, there was a span of 12 bases. The CDR3 runs to 13 residues. The DNA of the CDR3 is TGTGCCAGCAGTCTACTGGTGAGGGAGACCCAGTACTTC. Protein product: CASSLLVRETQYF.

The rearrangement links TRBV11-2 to TRBJ2-7; tentatively, D is TRBD2 (6 bases). CDR3 length: 15 amino acids. Trimming took 8 bases from V and 3 from J, leaving 20 bases between them. The germline gives CDR1 SGHAT, CDR2 FQNNGV. DNA of the CDR3: TGTGCCAGCCTCGGGCGGGGAGACTTGGTCTACGAGCAGTACTTC. Its translation is CASLGRGDLVYEQYF.

The rearrangement uses TRBV20-1 and TRBJ2-7; possibly TRBD2 for D (7 bases). Germline CDR1 and CDR2: DFQATT and SNEGSKA (reference sequence). This CDR3 comprises 15 residues. The V and J ends lost 6 bases and 1 base respectively, with 19 bases between them. DNA of the CDR3: TGCAGTGCCAGGCGTGGGGGGGGCAATTCCTACGAGCAGTACTTC. It translates to CSARRGGGNSYEQYF.

This clonotype has a single count. V and J are TRBV6-6 and TRBJ1-2, with TRBD1 identical over 9 bases. Per the germline V gene, CDR1 is MNHNY and CDR2 is SVGAGI (reference sequence). The V gene end was trimmed by 0 bases and the J gene end by 4 bases; junction bases not matched to a gene: 6. This CDR3 comprises 16 residues. CDR3 sequence: CASSYSRQGVTYGYTF. CDR3 coding DNA: TGTGCCAGCAGTTACTCGAGACAGGGGGTGACCTATGGCTACACCTTC.

This chain links TRBV12-3 or TRBV12-4 with TRBJ2-3; 15 positions agree with TRBD2. CDR3 length: 18 residues. The V and J ends lost 5 bases and 2 bases, in that order; junction bases with no gene match: 8. CDR3 loop: CASSRTSGGATYTDTQYF. In nucleotides, the CDR3 is TGTGCCAGCAGTCGGACTAGCGGGGGGGCTACCTACACAGATACGCAGTATTTT.

This clonotype was detected a few times. The chain has TRBV5-6 and TRBJ1-1, with 9 nucleotides matching TRBD1. CDR3 length: 14 amino acids. The trim removed 3 bases at V and 1 base at J, leaving 1 base unmatched. Per the germline V gene, CDR1 is SGHDT and CDR2 is YYEEEE. DNA for the CDR3: TGTGCCAGCAGCTGGGACAGGGCGAACACTGAAGCTTTCTTT. Translating gives CASSWDRANTEAFF.

This clonotype was counted between two and nine times. The chain links TRBV7-2 to TRBJ1-1, with D hard to call. The germline V and J ends were trimmed by 1 base and 11 bases, with 14 bases remaining between them. Germline V gene sequence: CDR1 SGHTA, CDR2 FQGNSA. CDR3 length: 13 amino acids. This CDR3 reads CASSLGTAPGAFF. CDR3 DNA sequence: TGTGCCAGCAGCTTAGGAACCGCTCCTGGGGCTTTCTTT.

This clonotype was seen only a few times. The rearrangement joins TRBV2 to TRBJ1-1; D is ambiguous. V lost 7 bases to trimming and J lost 0 bases, with 24 bases between them. The CDR3 loop spans 18 amino acids. Germline CDR1 reads SNHLY; CDR2 reads FYNNEI. The CDR3 DNA follows: TGTGCCAGCAAAGGGATTACGCGCATCACGACCGTGAACACTGAAGCTTTCTTT. Protein sequence: CASKGITRITTVNTEAFF.

The J gene is TRBJ1-5, the V gene TRBV7-6; 9 bases line up with TRBD1. The ends lost 4 bases at V and 3 bases at J; junction bases unmatched: 4. From germline, CDR1 is SGHVS and CDR2 FNYEAQ. The length of the CDR3 is 15 residues. CDR3 in amino acids: CASSSGQGFNQPQHF. The CDR3 coding sequence is TGTGCCAGCAGCTCGGGACAGGGTTTCAATCAGCCCCAGCATTTT.